This is a list of T cell receptor beta chains from one sample in a study of T-cell memory formation after mild COVID-19. TCRdb itself ran the 5' RACE reads through MiXCR, one entry per CDR3 protein. The sample has 350,000 to 450,000 distinct CDR3 sequences, 25% to 30% seen once. Specimen: PBMCs or a T cell subset sorted from them (not recorded which). Receptors originate from an adult woman who had mild COVID-19 (a few samples of this study predate the infection). Cell type and time point are not known. Both conserved end residues are part of each CDR3. D genes are given only for firm matches. The size entry is marked missing in some rows and otherwise reads once, few, many or a size class.

d_call: NA; clone_size: NA; j_call: TRBJ2-5; cdr3_length: 12; v_call: TRBV6-1; cdr3_nt: TGTGCCAGCAGGGCCGTCCAAGAGACCCAGTACTTC; cdr3_aa: CASRAVQETQYF
d_call: NA; clone_size: NA; j_call: TRBJ1-2; cdr3_length: 13; v_call: TRBV18; cdr3_nt: TGTGCCAGCTCACCGGGGAACAACTATGGCTACACCTTC; cdr3_aa: CASSPGNNYGYTF
d_call: TRBD1; clone_size: NA; j_call: TRBJ1-1; cdr3_length: 15; v_call: TRBV12-3/TRBV12-4; cdr3_nt: TGTGCCAGCAGCTATCAGGGACAGATCAACACTGAAGCTTTCTTT; cdr3_aa: CASSYQGQINTEAFF
d_call: NA; clone_size: NA; j_call: TRBJ1-2; cdr3_length: 14; v_call: TRBV7-9; cdr3_nt: TGTGCCAGCAGCTCCATCAGGGAAACGAATGGCTACACCTTC; cdr3_aa: CASSSIRETNGYTF
d_call: NA; clone_size: NA; j_call: TRBJ1-1; cdr3_length: 13; v_call: TRBV30; cdr3_nt: TGTGCCTGGAGCCCCCTTCCGGGCAAAGGAGCTTTCTTT; cdr3_aa: CAWSPLPGKGAFF
d_call: NA; clone_size: NA; j_call: TRBJ2-1; cdr3_length: 12; v_call: TRBV12-3/TRBV12-4; cdr3_nt: TGTGCCAGCAGTTTAGCTGAGGGAATAAGGTTCTTC; cdr3_aa: CASSLAEGIRFF
d_call: NA; clone_size: NA; j_call: TRBJ1-1; cdr3_length: 14; v_call: TRBV5-5; cdr3_nt: TGTGCCAGCAGCTTGAATCGGGGGGACACTGAAGCTTTCTTT; cdr3_aa: CASSLNRGDTEAFF
d_call: NA; clone_size: few; j_call: TRBJ2-1; cdr3_length: 14; v_call: TRBV15; cdr3_nt: TGTGCCACCAGCAGAGGGACTATCCGAGAGATCTCAAGCTTC; cdr3_aa: CATSRGTIREISSF
d_call: NA; clone_size: NA; j_call: TRBJ1-1; cdr3_length: 17; v_call: TRBV7-8; cdr3_nt: TGTGCCAGCAGCTTTGGGAGCCAAAGGGATTGGGACACTGAAGCTTTCTTT; cdr3_aa: CASSFGSQRDWDTEAFF
d_call: TRBD2; clone_size: many; j_call: TRBJ2-7; cdr3_length: 17; v_call: TRBV4-2; cdr3_nt: TGTGCCAGCAGCCAAGATTCGGGGGCTAGCGGGGTCTACGAGCAGTACTTC; cdr3_aa: CASSQDSGASGVYEQYF
d_call: NA; clone_size: few; j_call: TRBJ2-7; cdr3_length: 14; v_call: TRBV29-1; cdr3_nt: TGCAGCGTGGTAGACATGTTTGTTACCTACGAGCAGTACTTC; cdr3_aa: CSVVDMFVTYEQYF
d_call: NA; clone_size: NA; j_call: TRBJ2-3; cdr3_length: 14; v_call: TRBV7-2; cdr3_nt: TGTGCCAGCAGTTTCCAGGGGAGCGCAGATACGCAGTATTTT; cdr3_aa: CASSFQGSADTQYF
d_call: NA; clone_size: few; j_call: TRBJ2-7; cdr3_length: 14; v_call: TRBV12-3/TRBV12-4; cdr3_nt: TGTGCCAGCAGTTTGCGGCATACGGGCTACGAGCAGTACTTC; cdr3_aa: CASSLRHTGYEQYF
d_call: TRBD1; clone_size: NA; j_call: TRBJ1-2; cdr3_length: 19; v_call: TRBV5-1; cdr3_nt: TGCGCCAGCAGCTGGGCACCGGACAGGGCCCTCACCGGGCTCTATGGCTACACCTTC; cdr3_aa: CASSWAPDRALTGLYGYTF
d_call: NA; clone_size: NA; j_call: TRBJ2-7; cdr3_length: 14; v_call: TRBV7-9; cdr3_nt: TGTGCCAGCAGCTTGACAGTGAGTCACTACGAGCAGTACTTC; cdr3_aa: CASSLTVSHYEQYF
d_call: NA; clone_size: NA; j_call: TRBJ2-1; cdr3_length: 12; v_call: TRBV7-8; cdr3_nt: TGTGCCAGCAGCTTAGGGTCGGAGAATCGTTTCTTC; cdr3_aa: CASSLGSENRFF
d_call: TRBD1; clone_size: few; j_call: TRBJ1-2; cdr3_length: 13; v_call: TRBV4-1; cdr3_nt: TGCGCCAGCAGTACAGGGGGTAACTATGGCTACACCTTC; cdr3_aa: CASSTGGNYGYTF
d_call: NA; clone_size: medium-sized; j_call: TRBJ1-2; cdr3_length: 12; v_call: TRBV29-1; cdr3_nt: TGCAGCGTTGAAGCAAGCCCCGTCGGCTACACCTTC; cdr3_aa: CSVEASPVGYTF
d_call: NA; clone_size: NA; j_call: TRBJ2-5; cdr3_length: 14; v_call: TRBV24-1; cdr3_nt: TGTGCCACCAGTGATCCCGGACAGCAAGAGACCCAGTACTTC; cdr3_aa: CATSDPGQQETQYF
d_call: NA; clone_size: few; j_call: TRBJ2-7; cdr3_length: 13; v_call: TRBV7-2; cdr3_nt: TGTGCCAGCAGCCAAGCCCAGTCCTACGAGCAGTACTTC; cdr3_aa: CASSQAQSYEQYF
d_call: TRBD1; clone_size: few; j_call: TRBJ1-2; cdr3_length: 15; v_call: TRBV9; cdr3_nt: TGTGCCAGCAGCCCCATTGGGACAGGACATGGGGACTACACCTTC; cdr3_aa: CASSPIGTGHGDYTF
d_call: NA; clone_size: few; j_call: TRBJ2-2; cdr3_length: 15; v_call: TRBV12-3/TRBV12-4; cdr3_nt: TGTGCCAGCAGCCAAATCAGTTTCAACACCGGGGAGCTGTTTTTT; cdr3_aa: CASSQISFNTGELFF
d_call: NA; clone_size: few; j_call: TRBJ2-3; cdr3_length: 17; v_call: TRBV24-1; cdr3_nt: TGTGCCACCAGTGATTTACGGACCGACTCTAGCACAGATACGCAGTATTTT; cdr3_aa: CATSDLRTDSSTDTQYF
d_call: NA; clone_size: NA; j_call: TRBJ2-3; cdr3_length: 11; v_call: TRBV30; cdr3_nt: TGTGCCTGGAGCGCCCCAGATACGCAGTATTTT; cdr3_aa: CAWSAPDTQYF
d_call: TRBD2; clone_size: few; j_call: TRBJ2-3; cdr3_length: 17; v_call: TRBV7-9; cdr3_nt: TGTGCCAGCAGCGCGAGACTAGCGGGAGATCCCACAGATACGCAGTATTTT; cdr3_aa: CASSARLAGDPTDTQYF
d_call: TRBD2; clone_size: NA; j_call: TRBJ2-1; cdr3_length: 17; v_call: TRBV20-1; cdr3_nt: TGCAGTGCTAGGGCTAGCGGGAGTCCCTTGACAAGGAAGGAGCAGTTCTTC; cdr3_aa: CSARASGSPLTRKEQFF
d_call: NA; clone_size: NA; j_call: TRBJ2-1; cdr3_length: 15; v_call: TRBV6-2/TRBV6-3; cdr3_nt: TGTGCCAGCAGTTATGGGGGGCCTCTCTACAATGAGCAGTTCTTC; cdr3_aa: CASSYGGPLYNEQFF
d_call: TRBD2; clone_size: few; j_call: TRBJ2-3; cdr3_length: 16; v_call: TRBV6-6; cdr3_nt: TGTGCCAGCAGTCGATCCGGGACTACGGGCGCAGATACGCAGTATTTT; cdr3_aa: CASSRSGTTGADTQYF
d_call: TRBD1; clone_size: NA; j_call: TRBJ2-1; cdr3_length: 13; v_call: TRBV12-5; cdr3_nt: TGTGCTAGGAGGACAGGGACACACAATGAGCAGTTCTTC; cdr3_aa: CARRTGTHNEQFF
d_call: NA; clone_size: once; j_call: TRBJ1-2; cdr3_length: 12; v_call: TRBV20-1; cdr3_nt: TGCAGTGCTAGAGTTCCAGGGTCCGGCTACACCTTC; cdr3_aa: CSARVPGSGYTF
d_call: NA; clone_size: few; j_call: TRBJ2-6; cdr3_length: 13; v_call: TRBV6-5; cdr3_nt: TGTGCCAGCAGTTACACTGGGGCCAACGTCCTGACTTTC; cdr3_aa: CASSYTGANVLTF
d_call: NA; clone_size: NA; j_call: TRBJ1-4; cdr3_length: 15; v_call: TRBV2; cdr3_nt: TGTGCCAGCACCGAGATCGAAGCAACTAATGAAAAACTGTTTTTT; cdr3_aa: CASTEIEATNEKLFF
d_call: NA; clone_size: few; j_call: TRBJ2-2; cdr3_length: 14; v_call: TRBV7-9; cdr3_nt: TGTGCCAGCAGCCATGTGGAGGGGCCCGGGGAGCTGTTTTTT; cdr3_aa: CASSHVEGPGELFF
d_call: NA; clone_size: many; j_call: TRBJ2-2; cdr3_length: 14; v_call: TRBV6-1; cdr3_nt: TGTGCCAGCAGTGGACATCATGAGACCGGGGAGCTGTTTTTT; cdr3_aa: CASSGHHETGELFF
d_call: NA; clone_size: NA; j_call: TRBJ2-2; cdr3_length: 15; v_call: TRBV13; cdr3_nt: TGTGCCAGCAGCTTGGGACGGTGGCAAACCGGGGAGCTGTTTTTT; cdr3_aa: CASSLGRWQTGELFF
d_call: TRBD2; clone_size: few; j_call: TRBJ2-7; cdr3_length: 15; v_call: TRBV7-6; cdr3_nt: TGTGCCAGCAGCCAGGGACTAGCGGGAGCCCACGAGCAGTACTTC; cdr3_aa: CASSQGLAGAHEQYF
d_call: NA; clone_size: NA; j_call: TRBJ1-4; cdr3_length: 13; v_call: TRBV20-1; cdr3_nt: TGCAGTGCTAAAACAGGTTTTGATGAAAAACTGTTTTTT; cdr3_aa: CSAKTGFDEKLFF
d_call: NA; clone_size: NA; j_call: TRBJ2-7; cdr3_length: 17; v_call: TRBV12-5; cdr3_nt: TGTGCTAGTGGTTCGCCTCTCGGGGACAGCGGGTCCTACGAGCAGTACTTC; cdr3_aa: CASGSPLGDSGSYEQYF
d_call: NA; clone_size: NA; j_call: TRBJ1-2; cdr3_length: 15; v_call: TRBV28; cdr3_nt: TGTGCCAGCTCCCCGGGGGGGGCTCGTAACTATGGCTACACCTTC; cdr3_aa: CASSPGGARNYGYTF
d_call: NA; clone_size: NA; j_call: TRBJ1-3; cdr3_length: 14; v_call: TRBV29-1; cdr3_nt: TGCAGCGTGTACAACAGGAGCTCTGGAAACACCATATATTTT; cdr3_aa: CSVYNRSSGNTIYF
d_call: NA; clone_size: NA; j_call: TRBJ1-5; cdr3_length: 14; v_call: TRBV2; cdr3_nt: TGTGCCAGCAGTGTAGAACGGGGCAATCAGCCCCAGCATTTT; cdr3_aa: CASSVERGNQPQHF
d_call: NA; clone_size: few; j_call: TRBJ2-7; cdr3_length: 13; v_call: TRBV6-6; cdr3_nt: TGTGCCAGCAGTTACTCGAGCGTTGACGAGCAGTACTTC; cdr3_aa: CASSYSSVDEQYF
d_call: NA; clone_size: once; j_call: TRBJ2-1; cdr3_length: 15; v_call: TRBV4-3; cdr3_nt: TGCGCCAGCAGCCAAGATCGAGGAGATTACAATGAGCAGTTCTTC; cdr3_aa: CASSQDRGDYNEQFF
d_call: NA; clone_size: many; j_call: TRBJ1-1; cdr3_length: 14; v_call: TRBV6-1; cdr3_nt: TGTGCCAGCCCCTTGGGGGTCCGAAACACTGAAGCTTTCTTT; cdr3_aa: CASPLGVRNTEAFF
d_call: TRBD2; clone_size: once; j_call: TRBJ2-1; cdr3_length: 14; v_call: TRBV5-1; cdr3_nt: TGCGCCAGCAGCTTTCGGGGGGAAAACAATGAGCAGTTCTTC; cdr3_aa: CASSFRGENNEQFF
d_call: NA; clone_size: few; j_call: TRBJ2-4; cdr3_length: 13; v_call: TRBV20-1; cdr3_nt: TGCAGTGCTCCAGACATGTCCAAAAACATTCAGTACTTC; cdr3_aa: CSAPDMSKNIQYF
d_call: NA; clone_size: NA; j_call: TRBJ2-6; cdr3_length: 16; v_call: TRBV24-1; cdr3_nt: TGTGCCACCAGTGACCCGCTGGTATCCGGGGCCAACGTCCTGACTTTC; cdr3_aa: CATSDPLVSGANVLTF
d_call: TRBD1; clone_size: NA; j_call: TRBJ2-3; cdr3_length: 14; v_call: TRBV7-3; cdr3_nt: TGTGCCAGCAGCTGGGGACAGGGGGTAGATACGCAGTATTTT; cdr3_aa: CASSWGQGVDTQYF
d_call: TRBD2; clone_size: few; j_call: TRBJ2-5; cdr3_length: 15; v_call: TRBV6-5; cdr3_nt: TGTGCCAGCAGCCGCGGACTAGCGGCTCAAGAGACCCAGTACTTC; cdr3_aa: CASSRGLAAQETQYF
d_call: NA; clone_size: few; j_call: TRBJ1-2; cdr3_length: 13; v_call: TRBV6-5; cdr3_nt: TGTGCCAGCAGTGCCGACGAGAGCTATGGCTACACCTTC; cdr3_aa: CASSADESYGYTF
d_call: NA; clone_size: NA; j_call: TRBJ1-4; cdr3_length: 15; v_call: TRBV5-1; cdr3_nt: TGCGCCAGCAGCTTGAATGGGGCAACTAATGAAAAACTGTTTTTT; cdr3_aa: CASSLNGATNEKLFF
d_call: NA; clone_size: few; j_call: TRBJ2-3; cdr3_length: 15; v_call: TRBV5-1; cdr3_nt: TGCGCCAGCAGCTTGGTTCGGGGCGCCTCAGATACGCAGTATTTT; cdr3_aa: CASSLVRGASDTQYF
d_call: NA; clone_size: few; j_call: TRBJ2-7; cdr3_length: 14; v_call: TRBV5-1; cdr3_nt: TGCGCCAGCAGCCCGGGTGGGGGAACCTACGAGCAGTACTTC; cdr3_aa: CASSPGGGTYEQYF
d_call: NA; clone_size: NA; j_call: TRBJ1-1; cdr3_length: 14; v_call: TRBV7-2; cdr3_nt: TGTGCCAGCAGCTTATCGTTAGGGAACACTGAAGCTTTCTTT; cdr3_aa: CASSLSLGNTEAFF
d_call: NA; clone_size: NA; j_call: TRBJ2-7; cdr3_length: 13; v_call: TRBV9; cdr3_nt: TGTGCCAGCAGCGTGGCCTTGGGGAGCGAGCAGTACTTC; cdr3_aa: CASSVALGSEQYF
d_call: NA; clone_size: NA; j_call: TRBJ1-1; cdr3_length: 14; v_call: TRBV6-2/TRBV6-3; cdr3_nt: TGTGCCAGCAGTATCAGGGGCGTGGTCACTGAAGCTTTCTTT; cdr3_aa: CASSIRGVVTEAFF